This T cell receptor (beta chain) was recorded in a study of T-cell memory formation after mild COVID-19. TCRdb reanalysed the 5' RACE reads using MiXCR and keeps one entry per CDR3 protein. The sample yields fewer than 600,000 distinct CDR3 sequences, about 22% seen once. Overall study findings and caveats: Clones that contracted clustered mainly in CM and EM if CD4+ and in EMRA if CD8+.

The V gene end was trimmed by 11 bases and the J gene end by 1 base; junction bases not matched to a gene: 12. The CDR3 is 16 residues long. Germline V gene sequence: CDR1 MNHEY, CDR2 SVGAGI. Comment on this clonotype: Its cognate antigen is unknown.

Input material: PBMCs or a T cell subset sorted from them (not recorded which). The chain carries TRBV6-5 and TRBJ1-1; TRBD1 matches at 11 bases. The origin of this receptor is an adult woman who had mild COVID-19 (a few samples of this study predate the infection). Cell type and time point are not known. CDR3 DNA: TGTGCCGCCCTACCTCGGGACAGGGGGTCGAACACTGAAGCTTTCTTT. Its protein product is CAALPRDRGSNTEAFF.